This entry features one T cell receptor (beta chain) sequence. The sample comes from a study of blood T cell repertoires in COVID-19. V lost 5 bases, J lost 6 bases, and 5 bases stayed unmatched. The CDR3 is 14 amino acids. CDR1 is MNHEY, CDR2 SMNVEV, per germline (reference sequence). As originally analysed: Amplified reference gene primers provided the basis for estimating nucleated cell counts. Sequencing was performed with immunoSEQ multiplex PCR; in TCRdb, only in-frame clones are kept and a portion is missing. V and J calls and clone size are copied from that table; D and trimming were computed from the DNA. The repertoire has 390,000 or so clones, more than 75% of them found once; the top ten carry over 9.5%.

Material for sequencing was peripheral blood. The origin of this receptor is a woman in her thirties with COVID-19, enrolled during active disease. This rearrangement joins TRBV27 to TRBJ2-2; 8 positions agree with TRBD1. The CDR3 nucleotides are TGTGCCAGCAGTACTACACAGGGGGCCGGGGAGCTGTTTTTT. This translates into CASSTTQGAGELFF.